This TCR beta chain is from a study of shared clonotypes between healthy human individuals (dated by TCRdb to the early 2020s). Study-wide context: A few men and a couple of women, aged 18 to 49 years, made up the cohort. For each donor, three plates each were used for CD4 naive and CD4 memory, two plates were used for CD8 naive, and one plate was used for CD8 memory. To estimate repertoire size and how much clonotypes are shared between individuals, the study performed deep sequencing of blood TCR repertoires from roughly five healthy adults. Libraries were prepared and TCR repertoires were sequenced by different laboratories using diverse techniques, in order to increase sequencing depth and limit assay-specific biases. Between about 0.9 and 9 billion PBMCs per donor were obtained by leukapheresis.

The donors were healthy, HIV-negative adults with no recently reported acute infections or vaccinations. Every donor was a Caucasian adult residing in Nashville, Tennessee, USA. CD4+ T cells were enriched by magnetic negative selection; naive cells were then positively selected on CD45RA, and the negative fraction formed the memory subset. After blood collection by leukapheresis, PBMCs were isolated using Ficoll-Histopaque density gradient centrifugation and then cryopreserved in the vapor phase of liquid nitrogen. Purity and quantity of every magnetically sorted T cell population were checked by analytical flow cytometry. From each sorted fraction, genomic DNA was isolated and quantified by UV absorbance on a Nanodrop 2000c. The research as a whole found: Clonotypes shared by all four sorted-subset donors showed higher generation probabilities than non-shared clonotypes. When a few donors were compared, the shared fraction of clonotypes was around 5.1% for naive CD4, more than 3% for naive CD8, 2% to 2.5% for memory CD4, and 0.35% to 0.4% for memory CD8. Pairwise subsampling indicated that sequencing depth was expected to affect the degree of clonotype sharing among donors. The small number of donors limited the genetic and exposure-history diversity represented. Incomplete sequencing was indicated by rarefaction of sorted-subset datasets, despite the large sequencing depth. Estimated clonotype richness was generally larger for naive than for memory subsets. Sampling was limited to blood, and TCR repertoires in tissue likely differ from TCR repertoires in blood.

Using the deep immunoSEQ assay, TCR CDR3 regions were amplified from genomic DNA by multiplex PCR. Genomic DNA extracted from each cell subset was distributed evenly over all wells of several immunoSEQ 96-well plates, and each plate served as one replicate. Each replicate PCR for sorted subsets received about 200 ng genomic DNA, equal to roughly 29,000 T cell genomes. The purified libraries were quantified using a Qubit 3.0 fluorometer, sized with a Bioanalyzer 2100, and then quantified again using the KAPA Library Quantification kit. A separate single-read 150-cycle Illumina NextSeq 550 flow cell was used to sequence each immunoSEQ 96-well plate. Concerning the study's data processing: Because only junctional sequences without quality scores were contained in the immunoSEQ output, filtering matching that applied to full-length reads could not be performed. To assign V/J genes and CDR3, sequences were annotated using PyIR, a Python wrapper for IgBLAST v1.9, with IMGT germline references. Reads were filtered out if the reads had weak V/J assignments (E-value above 1e-6), no CDR3, stop codons, out-of-frame junctions, or ambiguous translated residues. V3J clonotypes were defined as sequences sharing the same inferred V gene, J gene, and CDR3 amino acid sequence. Percentage overlap between repertoires was computed as shared unique clonotypes divided by the size of the smaller repertoire. Three approaches were used to assess repertoire richness: RTK rarefaction, the Chao1 estimator, and Recon v2.1 estimates of unobserved clonotypes. OLGA was used to compute generation probabilities for all TCRbeta clonotypes that the gDNA method yielded from a handful of donors. TCRdb took this table from immuneACCESS and kept in-frame rearrangements with V and J called. Such tables lack part of the clones; where checked against another copy, unresolved V genes explain under half of the gap, and the rest is unexplained. V and J calls plus clone size are reproduced from that table; the DNA served to infer D and trimming. This sample comprises roughly 2 million clones, 85% to 95% of them detected only once. Jointly, the top ten make up 0.13% of the sample.

On this clone: The antigen it binds to is not known. No per-base quality is available; no much larger clone lies one base away.

This TCR was sampled from a man aged 18 to 35 in good health. The sample was naive CD4+ T cells sorted from blood. Read against the paper, the sample's cell subset or site label means: CD45RA+ positively selected.

The DNA sequence follows: TGTGCCAGCAGCCCCGGGACTAGCGGGGGGTACGAGCAGTACTTC. This yields the protein CASSPGTSGGYEQYF. The chain employs TRBV6-1 and TRBJ2-7; a stretch of 15 junction bases matches TRBD2. The junction shows trimming of 6 bases on V and 4 bases on J, and the gene matches do not reach 4 bases of it. CDR1 and CDR2 (MNHNS, SASEGT) derive from the germline V gene. From the cysteine through the phenylalanine, the CDR3 covers 15 amino acids. Of the read, only the CDR3 DNA is kept; its 45 bases are in frame from base 1.